The sequence of this T cell receptor (beta chain) was determined in a study of long-term antiretroviral therapy in people with HIV. V lost 5 bases and J 1 base, leaving 11 bases between the germline ends. Per germline, CDR1 LNHDA and CDR2 SQIVND (reference sequence). CDR3 size: 14 residues. immunoSEQ v3.0 was run at survey level. The method was immunoSEQ multiplex PCR; TCRdb's version includes in-frame clones alone and lacks a portion of them. The table includes about 36,000 clones, approximately 85% detected once. V is TRBV19 and J is TRBJ1-1; D remains ambiguous. This clonotype was sampled from a man aged 18 to 30 with HIV. This specimen was unsorted PBMCs, taken 2.2 years after starting antiretroviral therapy. This CDR3 is CASSVAVANTEAFF. In DNA, the CDR3 is TGTGCCAGTAGTGTAGCGGTCGCGAACACTGAAGCTTTCTTT.